Given below is one TCR beta chain in context. Germline lookup yields CDR1 SGHVS and CDR2 FQNEAQ. V lost 5 bases, J lost 4 bases, and 9 bases lay in between. The CDR3 contains 13 residues. Authors' analysis steps: By means of reference gene primer amplification, nucleated cell counts were estimated. Only in-frame clones appear in the TCRdb table, and some are missing; sequencing was by immunoSEQ multiplex PCR. Clone size and the V and J calls come from that table; the DNA yielded D and trimming. Of 310,000 or so clones in the sample, 85% to 90% were seen once. These data originate in a study of blood T cell repertoires in COVID-19. Across the whole study: The study drew acute and convalescent COVID-19 samples from the United States, Italy and Spain. Sources were T cells, B-cell-depleted T cells, or PBMCs; the material itself was cDNA or gDNA.

The clonotype comes from a man between 65 and 80 years old with acute or convalescent COVID-19. The V gene is TRBV7-8, the J gene TRBJ1-5; the D is unclear. Sequenced input: peripheral blood. The CDR3 sequence is CASSPHLNQPQHF. CDR3 nucleotide sequence: TGTGCCAGCAGCCCCCACCTAAATCAGCCCCAGCATTTT.